One T cell receptor (beta chain) is described in this entry. The antigen is unknown. Sequencing of the DNA from cultured CD4+ T cells was carried out with the Oncomine TCR Beta short-read assay. TCRdb fed the PCR reads into MiXCR, producing one record per CDR3 protein. The table has 15,000 or so distinct CDR3 sequences, around 50% seen once. Trimming pared 0 bases from V and 2 bases from J, leaving 5 bases between. Germline CDR1 is SGDLS and CDR2 is YYNGEE. This CDR3 contains 13 residues. The sample originates from a study of vaccination and CD4 T cells after COVID-19. The wider study: Stimulation of the cells used overlapping spike peptide pools from SARS-CoV-2 and from the common cold coronaviruses HCoV-NL63, HCoV-OC43 and HCoV-229E. Study-level findings and limits: In median terms, SARS-CoV-2-reactive clonotypes went from about 20 to 38, a nonsignificant rise. Convalescent patients saw a median about 90% of their reactive clones show up only after vaccination.

This sample's treatment: roughly 11-day PBMC culture with coronavirus spike peptide pools or control peptides (ViraFEST assay). Spanning March to December 2020, the positive PCR dates came before US Alpha, Beta and Delta variants. J is TRBJ1-2 and V is TRBV9; the D is unclear. This sequence was found in a human donor who had recovered from COVID-19. The sequencing input was CD4+ T cells from blood, cultured in vitro. The CDR3 loop is CASSVGQNYGYTF. CDR3 DNA: TGTGCCAGCAGCGTAGGCCAGAACTATGGCTACACCTTC.